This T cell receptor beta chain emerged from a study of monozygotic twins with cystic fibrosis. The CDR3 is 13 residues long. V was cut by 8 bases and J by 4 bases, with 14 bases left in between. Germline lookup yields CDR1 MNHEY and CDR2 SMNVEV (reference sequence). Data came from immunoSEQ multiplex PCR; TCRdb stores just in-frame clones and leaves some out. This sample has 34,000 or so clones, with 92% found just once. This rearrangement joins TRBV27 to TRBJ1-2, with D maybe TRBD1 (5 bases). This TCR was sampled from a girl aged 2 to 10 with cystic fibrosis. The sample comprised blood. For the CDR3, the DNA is TGTGCCAGCTCAGAGGGGCGGTTCTATGGCTACACCTTC. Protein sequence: CASSEGRFYGYTF.